This T cell receptor (beta chain) was obtained from a study of identical twins. The CDR3 runs to 14 residues. CDR1 LNHDA and CDR2 SQIVND come from the germline V gene (reference sequence). TCRdb re-derived calls from the 5' RACE reads in MiXCR, one entry per CDR3 protein. The data contain hundreds of thousands of distinct CDR3 sequences, about 12% of them seen just once; the ten biggest clones take up around 1.5%. Comments on this clonotype: As yet, its antigen is unknown. Its ends do not fully match the called genes, so a read error is possible.

Study-wide points: In cord blood, abundant beta clonotypes had fewer insertions; memory showed no trend. For out-of-frame beta sequences, excess twin sharing was weaker. The models gave estimates that fell short of the out-of-frame TCR alpha sharing seen in monozygotic twins.

This sample was shared with a second study, whose subject was yellow fever vaccine responses in identical twins.

This chain links TRBV19 with TRBJ2-3; tentatively, D is TRBD1 (6 bases). Sequenced input: PBMCs. The TCR was taken from a woman younger than 35 in good health. In DNA, the CDR3 is TGTGCCAGTAGTATATATCACAGGACAGATGCGCAGTATTTT. It yields the protein CASSIYHRTDAQYF.